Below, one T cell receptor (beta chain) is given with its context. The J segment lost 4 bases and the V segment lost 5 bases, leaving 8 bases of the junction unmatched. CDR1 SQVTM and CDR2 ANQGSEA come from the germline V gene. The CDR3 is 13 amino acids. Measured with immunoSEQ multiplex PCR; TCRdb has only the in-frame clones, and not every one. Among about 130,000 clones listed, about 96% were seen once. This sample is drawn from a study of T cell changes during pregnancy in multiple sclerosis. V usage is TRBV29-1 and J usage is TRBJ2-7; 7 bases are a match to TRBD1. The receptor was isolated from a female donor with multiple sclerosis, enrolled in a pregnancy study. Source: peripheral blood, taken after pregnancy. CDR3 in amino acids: CSVTGVVGYEQYF. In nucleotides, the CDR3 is TGCAGCGTTACAGGGGTCGTGGGGTACGAGCAGTACTTC.